The 18 T cell receptor beta chains presented below share a single source sample, sequenced in a study of blood T cells in healthy people across ages. Together with a sample-barcoded 5' primer, a J-beta primer mix was included in a second PCR lasting about 6 to 12 cycles. TCRdb ran MiXCR on the 5' RACE reads and lists one entry per CDR3 protein. The sample has about a million distinct CDR3 sequences, 51% seen once. Input material: blood. These TCRs come from a woman aged 55-75 years in good health.

This chain connects TRBV7-3 to TRBJ2-7; D might be TRBD2 (6 bases). Germline V CDR1 and CDR2: SGHTA, FQGTGA. The length of the CDR3 is 12 residues. Trimming shortened V by 5 bases and J by 6 bases, and 11 bases separated the two germline ends. The CDR3 reads CASSTHGGEQYF. The CDR3 region has the DNA TGTGCCAGCAGCACCCACGGGGGCGAGCAGTACTTC.

The chain couples TRBV25-1 to TRBJ2-5; possibly TRBD1 for D (6 bases). The J call is in doubt because the DNA end fits TRBJ2-7 better. The length of the CDR3 is 15 residues. The germline V gene encodes CDR1 MGHDK and CDR2 SYGVNS. The CDR3 spells CASSEPGAVSYEQYF. CDR3 coding DNA: TGTGCCAGCAGTGAACCAGGGGCGGTTTCCTACGAGCAGTACTTC.

The gene calls are TRBV29-1 and TRBJ2-2, with D possibly TRBD1 on 5 matching bases. CDR1 and CDR2 from the germline V gene are SQVTM and ANQGSEA. V was pared by 4 bases and J by 1 base, with 13 bases between. The CDR3 spans 15 residues. In nucleotides, the CDR3 is TGCAGCGTTGTTCAGGGCGCGGTGAACACCGGGGAGCTGTTTTTT. Translating it yields CSVVQGAVNTGELFF.

The V gene is TRBV3-1, the J gene TRBJ2-7; 10 nucleotides agree with TRBD2. Looked up from germline, CDR1 is LGHDT and CDR2 is YNNKEL (reference sequence). The CDR3 has 16 residues. V lost 6 bases to trimming and J lost 1 base; unmatched junction nucleotides: 9. The CDR3 coding sequence is TGTGCCAGCAGTCCCAGCGGGAGGGCCCGGTCCTACGAGCAGTACTTC. It encodes CASSPSGRARSYEQYF.

The V call is TRBV28, the J call TRBJ2-7, with TRBD1 as a possible D gene (5 bases). V dropped 5 bases and J dropped 3 bases, with 14 bases sitting between them. The V gene's germline CDR1 is MDHEN and CDR2 SYDVKM. The CDR3 spans 14 residues. The chain's CDR3 is CASSQPTGYYEQYF. The CDR3 DNA sequence: TGTGCCAGCAGTCAACCAACAGGTTACTACGAGCAGTACTTC.

This clonotype was counted a few times. This chain uses TRBV7-8 with TRBJ1-5; D gene ambiguous. CDR3 size: 15 residues. CDR1 is SGHVS and CDR2 is FQNEAQ in the germline V gene. V was trimmed by 5 bases and J by 0 bases, leaving 11 bases between them. CDR3 protein: CASSIYSDSNQPQHF. DNA for the CDR3: TGTGCCAGCAGCATATATTCGGATAGCAATCAGCCCCAGCATTTT. Full variable domain (outside the CDR3, taken from reference TRBV7-8 and TRBJ1-5): GAGVSQSPRYKVAKRGQDVALRCDPISGHVSLFWYQQALGQGPEFLTYFQNEAQLDKSGLPSDRFFAERPEGSVSTLKIQRTQQEDSAVYLCASSIYSDSNQPQHFGDGTRLSIL.

This clonotype has a handful of counts. V is TRBV6-6 and J is TRBJ1-2, with D unresolved. Germline CDR1 and CDR2: MNHNY and SVGAGI (reference sequence). CDR3 size: 13 residues. Trimming left V 9 bases short and J 1 base short, with 12 bases between. CDR3 bases: TGTGCCAGTGAGAGGAGTTTTAACTATGGCTACACCTTC. Its protein product is CASERSFNYGYTF.

The J gene is TRBJ1-2, the V gene TRBV20-1; D remains unclear. V lost 4 bases and J lost 8, with 8 bases in between. The CDR3 extends over 10 amino acids. Germline loops: CDR1 DFQATT, CDR2 SNEGSKA (reference sequence). CDR3 region: CSATIQGYTF. Here the CDR3 DNA reads TGCAGTGCTACCATACAGGGCTACACCTTC.

The J gene is TRBJ2-7, the V gene TRBV20-1; 7 bases agree with TRBD1. The germline V gene encodes CDR1 DFQATT and CDR2 SNEGSKA (reference sequence). CDR3 length equals 12 residues. CDR3 sequence reads: CSHKDRAREQYF. CDR3 nucleotide sequence: TGCAGCCACAAAGACAGGGCGAGGGAGCAGTACTTC.

J is TRBJ2-7 and V is TRBV6-1; TRBD1 agrees at 10 bases. The germline CDR1 and CDR2 sequences are MNHNS and SASEGT. CDR3 length: 13 amino acids. The J segment lost 4 bases and the V segment lost 6 bases, leaving 3 bases of the junction unmatched. CDR3: CASRDRGVYEQYF. CDR3 sequence (DNA): TGTGCCAGCAGGGACAGGGGGGTTTACGAGCAGTACTTC.

This clonotype occurred a few times. The chain combines TRBV12-3 or TRBV12-4 with TRBJ1-2, with 7 bases fitting TRBD1. The trim removed 6 bases at V and 4 bases at J, leaving 8 bases unmatched. The length of the CDR3 is 14 residues. This chain's CDR3 is CASSQTGASYGYTF. In DNA form, the CDR3 reads TGTGCCAGCAGCCAAACAGGGGCGAGCTATGGCTACACCTTC.

The gene calls are TRBV4-2 and TRBJ2-1; no reliable D call. Per the germline V gene, CDR1 is LGHNA and CDR2 is YNFKEQ. The CDR3 is made up of 17 amino acids. V shed 1 base and J shed 5 bases, with 18 bases lying between them. The CDR3, as DNA: TGTGCCAGCAGCCAAGTTTTTCTGGGGTCAGCCAACAATGAGCAGTTCTTC. This gives the protein CASSQVFLGSANNEQFF.

This clonotype was detected a few times. The chain recombines TRBV28 with TRBJ2-3; 11 bases align to TRBD2. The junction had 7 bases not matched to a gene; V was cut back by 4 bases and J by 4 bases. Germline CDR1 and CDR2: MDHEN and SYDVKM. The CDR3 has 16 amino acids. The CDR3 sequence: CASSSTSGSGADTQYF. CDR3 in DNA: TGTGCCAGCAGTTCTACTAGCGGGAGTGGAGCAGATACGCAGTATTTT.

V and J are TRBV20-1 and TRBJ2-3; no firm D call. The CDR3 totals 15 residues. CDR1 DFQATT and CDR2 SNEGSKA come from the germline V gene (reference sequence). Trimming took off 3 bases at V and 2 bases at J, with 15 bases between the two ends. CDR3 loop: CSASFRALSTDTQYF. The CDR3 nucleotides read TGCAGTGCTAGCTTTAGAGCGCTATCCACAGATACGCAGTATTTT.

The rearrangement joins TRBV4-3 to TRBJ2-1; perhaps TRBD2 as D (6 bases). V shed 1 base and J shed 0 bases, with 16 bases lying between them. CDR1 and CDR2 (germline): LGHNA, YSLEER. The CDR3 length is 18 residues. The CDR3 nucleotides read TGCGCCAGCAGCCAAGGTCCCTCTGACGGGAGCTCCTACAATGAGCAGTTCTTC. Translated, it gives CASSQGPSDGSSYNEQFF.

V and J are TRBV20-1 and TRBJ2-5; no firm D call. The CDR3 runs 15 residues. CDR1 and CDR2 from the germline V gene are DFQATT and SNEGSKA (reference sequence). Trimming cost V 6 bases and J 3 bases, with 20 bases left between them. The CDR3, as DNA: TGCAGTGCGTCGACCCCCACTGGGGTTAAAGAGACCCAGTACTTC. This translates into CSASTPTGVKETQYF.

Note on this clonotype: The germline gene is not matched at one end of the junction; a read error may be the cause. This sequence joins TRBV29-1 and TRBJ2-1; D is perhaps TRBD2 (5 bases). In germline, CDR1 is SQVTM, CDR2 ANQGSEA. This CDR3 comprises 11 residues. The CDR3 sequence is CSALAYNERFF. The CDR3 region has the DNA TGCAGCGCCCTAGCTTACAATGAGCGGTTCTTC.

The gene calls are TRBV2 and TRBJ2-7, with unresolved D. V lost 4 bases and J 0 bases, leaving 10 bases between the germline ends. CDR3 size: 14 residues. Per the germline V gene, CDR1 is SNHLY and CDR2 is FYNNEI. The CDR3 region has the DNA TGTGCCAGCAGTGCATTTTTGGACTCCTACGAGCAGTACTTC. This sequence encodes CASSAFLDSYEQYF.